This T cell receptor (beta chain) was sequenced for a study of blood T cell repertoires in COVID-19. The wider study: Sites across the United States, Italy and Spain contributed samples from acute and convalescent COVID-19. The analysed material was cDNA or gDNA that came from T cells, B-cell-depleted T cells, or PBMCs.

V lost 6 bases, J lost 0 bases, and 12 bases lay in between. Germline V CDR1 and CDR2: MNHEY, SMNVEV (reference sequence). This CDR3 is 15 amino acids long. Original processing notes: Counts of nucleated cells, estimated from reference gene primer amplification, were obtained. Libraries were prepared by immunoSEQ multiplex PCR; TCRdb keeps only in-frame clonotypes and omits some of them. The DNA was the basis for D and trimming; V, J and clone size are from that table. The sample consists of some 26,000 clones, approximately 88% of them appearing once. The receptor was isolated from a human donor in a cohort sampled during active COVID-19. Sample: peripheral blood. The chain couples TRBV27 to TRBJ2-1; the D gene is possibly TRBD2 (6 bases). In DNA, the CDR3 is TGTGCCAGCAGCTTGGACGGGAGCTCCTACAATGAGCAGTTCTTC. It is translated as CASSLDGSSYNEQFF.